This T cell receptor beta chain was sequenced for a study of cytomegalovirus exposure and HLA in healthy donors. Study findings and constraints: When a later analysis compared HLA-associated TCR beta chains with equally common others, the HLA-associated chains turned out to be more clonally expanded and to have lower generation probabilities. A list of 150 or so TCR beta chains associated with cytomegalovirus was given.

Germline V lookup: CDR1 MRHNA, CDR2 SNTAGT. V was pared by 3 bases and J by 6 bases, with 6 bases of the junction left unmatched. The CDR3 has 15 amino acids. Primers included in the PCR were 60 Vbeta and 13 Jbeta primers. Clones were read by immunoSEQ multiplex PCR, and TCRdb kept only the in-frame ones, dropping some. The profile shows around 90,000 clones, about 78% of them singletons. Note on this clone: Its antigen remains unknown.

Material: PBMCs. The receptor was isolated from a woman aged 35 to 49 in good health and CMV-seronegative. V gene TRBV6-4 combines with J gene TRBJ2-1, with 9 bases fitting TRBD2. The CDR3 coding sequence is TGTGCCAGCAGTGAAGGGGGTAGCGGGAGCAATGAGCAGTTCTTC. Translation: CASSEGGSGSNEQFF.